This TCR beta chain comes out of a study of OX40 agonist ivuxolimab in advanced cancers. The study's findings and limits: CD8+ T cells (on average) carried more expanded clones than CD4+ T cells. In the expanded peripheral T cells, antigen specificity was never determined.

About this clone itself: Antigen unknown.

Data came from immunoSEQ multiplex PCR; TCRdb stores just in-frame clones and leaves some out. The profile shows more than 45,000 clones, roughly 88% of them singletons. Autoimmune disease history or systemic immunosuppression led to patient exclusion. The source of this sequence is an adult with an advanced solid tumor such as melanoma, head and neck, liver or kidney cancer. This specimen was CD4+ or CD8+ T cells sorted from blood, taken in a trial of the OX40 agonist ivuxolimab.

The CDR3 protein is CASSLASGALYEQYF. The CDR3 coding sequence is TGTGCCAGCAGCTTAGCTAGCGGAGCTCTCTACGAGCAGTACTTC. This chain links TRBV7-2 with TRBJ2-7, with D possibly being TRBD2 (6 bases). This CDR3 spans 15 amino acids. Germline V gives CDR1 SGHTA, CDR2 FQGNSA. Deletions cut 0 bases from V and 3 bases from J, with 12 bases between. The full variable domain, in which reference TRBV7-2 and TRBJ2-7 provide the parts outside the CDR3, is GAGVSQSPSNKVTEKGKDVELRCDPISGHTALYWYRQSLGQGLEFLIYFQGNSAPDKSGLPSDRFSAERTGGSVSTLTIQRTQQEDSAVYLCASSLASGALYEQYFGPGTRLTVT.